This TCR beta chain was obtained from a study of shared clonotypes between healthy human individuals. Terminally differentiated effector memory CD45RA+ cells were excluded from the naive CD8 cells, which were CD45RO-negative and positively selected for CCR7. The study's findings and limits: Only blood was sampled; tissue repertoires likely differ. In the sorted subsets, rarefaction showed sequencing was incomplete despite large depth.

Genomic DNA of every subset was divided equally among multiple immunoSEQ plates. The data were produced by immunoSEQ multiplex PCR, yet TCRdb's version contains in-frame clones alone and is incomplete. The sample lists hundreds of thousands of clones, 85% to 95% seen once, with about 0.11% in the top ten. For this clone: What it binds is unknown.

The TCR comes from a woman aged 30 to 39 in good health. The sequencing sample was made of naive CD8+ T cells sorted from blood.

The CDR3 DNA reads as TGCGCCAGCAGCTTTTTCCTAGCGGGAGCGGTTTACGAGCAGTACTTC. It specifies CASSFFLAGAVYEQYF. The chain couples TRBV5-1 to TRBJ2-7, with TRBD2 matching 10 bases. CDR1 is SGHRS, CDR2 YFSETQ, per germline. V gave up 2 bases and J gave up 4 bases; unmatched junction bases: 9. This CDR3 region has 16 residues.